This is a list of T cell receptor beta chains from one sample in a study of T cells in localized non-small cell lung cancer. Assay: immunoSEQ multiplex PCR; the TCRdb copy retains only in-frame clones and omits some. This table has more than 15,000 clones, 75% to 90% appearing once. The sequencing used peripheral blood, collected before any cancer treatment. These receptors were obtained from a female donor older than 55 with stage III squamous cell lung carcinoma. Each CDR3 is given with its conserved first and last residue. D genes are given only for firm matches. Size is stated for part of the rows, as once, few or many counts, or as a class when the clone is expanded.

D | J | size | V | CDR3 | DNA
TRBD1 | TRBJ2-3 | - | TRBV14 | CASSPGQAGETDTQYF | TGTGCCAGCAGCCCCGGACAGGCAGGGGAAACAGATACGCAGTATTTT
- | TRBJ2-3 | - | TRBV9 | CASSEGLYADTQYF | TGTGCCAGCAGCGAGGGACTGTATGCAGATACGCAGTATTTT
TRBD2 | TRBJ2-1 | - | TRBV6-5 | CASSLASGPYNEQFF | TGTGCCAGCAGCCTAGCTAGCGGCCCCTACAATGAGCAGTTCTTC
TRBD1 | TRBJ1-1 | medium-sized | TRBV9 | CASSEGTGSNTEAFF | TGTGCCAGCAGCGAGGGGACAGGGTCGAACACTGAAGCTTTCTTT
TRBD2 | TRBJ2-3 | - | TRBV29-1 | CSVELAGFQTDTQYF | TGCAGCGTTGAACTAGCGGGATTCCAGACAGATACGCAGTATTTT
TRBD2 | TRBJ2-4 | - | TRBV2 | CASWPAGGPVAKNIQYF | TGTGCCAGCTGGCCAGCGGGGGGGCCAGTGGCCAAAAACATTCAGTACTTC
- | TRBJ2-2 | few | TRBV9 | CASSGRTGELFF | TGTGCCAGCAGCGGTCGTACCGGGGAGCTGTTTTTT
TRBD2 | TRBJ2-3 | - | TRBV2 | CASSEYGSGSPDTQYF | TGTGCCAGCAGTGAGTATGGTAGCGGGAGCCCAGATACGCAGTATTTT
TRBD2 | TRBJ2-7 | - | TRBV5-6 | CASSLSRLAGFLSYEQYF | TGTGCCAGCAGCTTGTCGAGACTAGCGGGATTCCTCTCCTACGAGCAGTACTTC
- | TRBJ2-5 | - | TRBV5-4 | CASSLGTRRGETQYF | TGTGCCAGCAGTTTGGGGACCAGACGGGGGGAGACCCAGTACTTC
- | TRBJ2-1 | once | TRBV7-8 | CASSLRGGAIEQFF | TGTGCCAGCAGCTTAAGAGGGGGGGCCATTGAGCAGTTCTTC
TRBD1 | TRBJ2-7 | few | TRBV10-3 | CAISETGGYEQYF | TGTGCCATCAGTGAGACAGGGGGCTACGAGCAGTACTTC
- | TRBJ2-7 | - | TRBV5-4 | CASSLQLRDEQYF | TGTGCCAGCAGCCTCCAGCTGAGAGACGAGCAGTACTTC
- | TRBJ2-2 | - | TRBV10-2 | CASRRNTGELFF | TGCGCCAGCAGAAGAAACACCGGGGAGCTGTTTTTT
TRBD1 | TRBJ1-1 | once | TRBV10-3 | CAISEPTGVNTEAFF | TGTGCCATCAGTGAGCCAACAGGGGTGAACACTGAAGCTTTCTTT
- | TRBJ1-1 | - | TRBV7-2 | CASSLGIQPQNTEAFF | TGTGCCAGCAGCTTAGGAATCCAGCCCCAGAACACTGAAGCTTTCTTT
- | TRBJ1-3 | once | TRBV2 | CASRADVGAYTIYF | TGTGCCAGCAGAGCAGACGTCGGGGCATACACCATATATTTT
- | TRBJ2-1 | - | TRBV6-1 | CASSDQGGNEQFF | TGTGCCAGCAGCGATCAGGGGGGGAATGAGCAGTTCTTC
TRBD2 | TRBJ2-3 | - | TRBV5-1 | CASSRGTSGTSDTQYF | TGCGCCAGCAGCCGGGGGACTAGCGGGACTTCAGATACGCAGTATTTT
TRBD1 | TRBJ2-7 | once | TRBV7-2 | CASSKDRASGEQYF | TGTGCCAGCAGCAAAGACAGGGCATCGGGAGAGCAGTACTTC
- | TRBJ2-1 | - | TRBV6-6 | CAVKASGSIYNEQFF | TGTGCCGTTAAGGCTTCAGGGAGCATCTACAATGAGCAGTTCTTC
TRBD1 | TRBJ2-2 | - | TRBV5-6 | CASSLGQGGTGELFF | TGTGCCAGCAGCTTGGGACAGGGGGGCACCGGGGAGCTGTTTTTT
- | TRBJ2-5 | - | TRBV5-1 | CASKGGETQYF | TGCGCCAGCAAGGGGGGAGAGACCCAGTACTTC
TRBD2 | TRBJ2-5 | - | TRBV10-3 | CAISGLAGGLETQYF | TGTGCCATCAGTGGACTAGCGGGGGGTTTGGAGACCCAGTACTTC
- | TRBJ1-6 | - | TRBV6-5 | CASSYYGATSPLHF | TGTGCCAGCAGTTACTATGGGGCTACTTCACCCCTCCACTTT
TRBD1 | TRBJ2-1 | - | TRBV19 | CASSSGQGFYNEQFF | TGTGCCAGTAGTTCGGGACAGGGTTTCTACAATGAGCAGTTCTTC
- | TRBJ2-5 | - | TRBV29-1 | CSVSPGGRAQETQYF | TGCAGCGTCTCTCCCGGGGGACGGGCCCAAGAGACCCAGTACTTC
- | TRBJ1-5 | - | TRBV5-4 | CASSLDVNQPQHF | TGTGCCAGCAGCTTGGACGTGAATCAGCCCCAGCATTTT
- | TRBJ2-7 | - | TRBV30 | CAWSAWTESSYEQYF | TGTGCCTGGAGTGCCTGGACTGAGAGCTCCTACGAGCAGTACTTC
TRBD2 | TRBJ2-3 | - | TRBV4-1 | CASSQVRLAGVADTQYF | TGCGCCAGCAGCCAAGTCCGACTAGCGGGAGTCGCAGATACGCAGTATTTT
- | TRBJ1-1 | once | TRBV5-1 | CASSLDYRQAGAFF | TGCGCCAGCAGCTTAGATTACAGGCAAGCTGGGGCTTTCTTT
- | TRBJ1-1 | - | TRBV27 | CASSSGDLNSGAFF | TGTGCCAGCAGTTCAGGGGATCTCAATTCCGGGGCTTTCTTT
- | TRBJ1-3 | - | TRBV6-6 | CASSSRDPSLNTIYF | TGTGCCAGCAGTTCACGGGACCCCTCTTTGAACACCATATATTTT
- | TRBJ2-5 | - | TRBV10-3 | CAISESLGLVRGQETQYF | TGTGCCATCAGTGAGAGCCTAGGACTGGTCCGGGGTCAAGAGACCCAGTACTTC
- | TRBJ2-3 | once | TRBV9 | CASSVGASESTDTQYF | TGTGCCAGCAGCGTAGGGGCTAGCGAGAGCACAGATACGCAGTATTTT
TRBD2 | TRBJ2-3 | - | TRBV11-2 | CASSFRTGTSIGPRDTQYF | TGTGCCAGCAGCTTCCGTACCGGGACTAGCATAGGGCCGAGGGATACGCAGTATTTT
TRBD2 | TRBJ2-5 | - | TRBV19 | CASRRTSGEETQYF | TGTGCCAGTAGGAGGACTAGCGGGGAAGAGACCCAGTACTTC
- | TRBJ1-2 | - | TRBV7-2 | CASSLGQGSVLYGYTF | TGTGCCAGCAGCTTAGGCCAGGGAAGCGTACTCTATGGCTACACCTTC
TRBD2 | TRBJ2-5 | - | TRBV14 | CASSQVVASGYSGETQYF | TGTGCCAGCAGCCAAGTTGTAGCTAGCGGTTATTCGGGGGAGACCCAGTACTTC
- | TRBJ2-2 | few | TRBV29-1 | CSVVADWGTGELFF | TGCAGCGTTGTAGCGGACTGGGGGACCGGGGAGCTGTTTTTT
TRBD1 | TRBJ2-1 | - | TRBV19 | CASSTRDSSSYNEQFF | TGTGCCAGTAGTACCCGGGACAGCAGCTCCTACAATGAGCAGTTCTTC
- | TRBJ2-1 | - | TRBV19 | CASSSGNSYNEQFF | TGTGCCAGTAGTAGCGGGAACTCCTACAATGAGCAGTTCTTC
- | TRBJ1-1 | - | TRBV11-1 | CASSFGRGYTEAFF | TGTGCCAGCAGCTTCGGTCGCGGTTACACTGAAGCTTTCTTT
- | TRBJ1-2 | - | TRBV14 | CASSTQLGSIYGYTF | TGTGCCAGCAGCACACAACTGGGGTCCATCTATGGCTACACCTTC
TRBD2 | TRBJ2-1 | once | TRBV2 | CASSVGTSGGLHSYNEQFF | TGTGCCAGCAGTGTTGGGACTAGCGGGGGGCTACACTCCTACAATGAGCAGTTCTTC
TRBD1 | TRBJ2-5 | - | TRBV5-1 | CASSFQIGTGGLETQYF | TGCGCCAGCAGCTTCCAAATCGGAACAGGGGGATTAGAGACCCAGTACTTC
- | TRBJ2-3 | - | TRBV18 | CASSLRGWGLFTDTQYF | TGTGCCAGCTCACTCCGGGGGTGGGGACTCTTCACAGATACGCAGTATTTT
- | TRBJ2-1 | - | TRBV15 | CATSGSFSGEQFF | TGTGCCACCAGCGGGAGCTTTAGTGGGGAGCAGTTCTTC
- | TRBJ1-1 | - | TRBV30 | CATSRDGFEAFF | TGTGCCACCTCCAGGGATGGGTTTGAAGCTTTCTTT
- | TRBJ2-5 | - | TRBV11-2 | CASNIRDLQETQYF | TGTGCCAGCAACATAAGGGACTTACAAGAGACCCAGTACTTC
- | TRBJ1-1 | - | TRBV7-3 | CASSSTLNTEAFF | TGTGCCAGCAGCTCAACACTGAACACTGAAGCTTTCTTT
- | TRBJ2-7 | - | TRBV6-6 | CASSYESVSSYEQYF | TGTGCCAGCAGTTACGAGTCGGTCAGCTCCTACGAGCAGTACTTC
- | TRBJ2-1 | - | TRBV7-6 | CASSLFTGQAYNEQFF | TGTGCCAGCAGCTTATTCACAGGGCAGGCCTACAATGAGCAGTTCTTC
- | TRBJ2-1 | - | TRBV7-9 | CASSLAGGTYNEQFF | TGTGCCAGCAGCTTAGCGGGAGGTACATACAATGAGCAGTTCTTC
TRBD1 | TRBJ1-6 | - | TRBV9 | CASSPQTGRENSPLHF | TGTGCCAGCAGCCCCCAGACAGGGAGGGAGAATTCACCCCTCCACTTT
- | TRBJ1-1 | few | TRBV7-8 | CASSLTGSEAFF | TGTGCCAGCAGCTTAACAGGGAGCGAAGCTTTCTTT
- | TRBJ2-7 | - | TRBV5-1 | CASSFSSYYEQYF | TGCGCCAGCAGCTTTTCTAGCTACTACGAGCAGTACTTC